This is a list of T cell receptor beta chains from one sample in a study of early T cells in non-severe SARS-CoV-2 infection. TCRdb passed the 5' RACE reads through MiXCR, listing each CDR3 protein once. The repertoire includes about 55,000 distinct CDR3 sequences, about 16% of them detected once, and about 9.1% sits in the top ten. The specimen comprised whole blood, sampled at baseline. These TCRs come from an adult who was a healthcare worker with PCR-confirmed SARS-CoV-2 infection or an uninfected control (not recorded which). Both conserved end residues are part of each CDR3. The D gene is left open where the match is weak. Clone size is not always given. Where it is, it says once, few, many or a class for expanded clones.

abundance	v_gene	d_gene	j_gene	CDR3aa	CDR3nt
NA	TRBV4-2	TRBD2	TRBJ2-7	CASSLIQRGREGSYEQYF	TGTGCCAGCAGCCTGATCCAGCGGGGACGCGAGGGCTCCTACGAGCAGTACTTC
many	TRBV20-1	NA	TRBJ2-3	CSARGRGTDTQYF	TGCAGTGCGAGGGGGCGGGGGACAGATACGCAGTATTTT
NA	TRBV4-1	TRBD2	TRBJ2-2	CASSQDFGRLAGGGRTGELFF	TGCGCCAGCAGCCAAGATTTTGGTAGACTAGCGGGAGGGGGAAGGACCGGGGAGCTGTTTTTT
once	TRBV7-2	NA	TRBJ2-7	CASSLVWYEQYF	TGTGCCAGCAGCTTAGTCTGGTACGAGCAGTACTTC
few	TRBV7-3	NA	TRBJ2-3	CASSRSSTDTQYF	TGTGCCAGCAGCCGCTCCAGCACAGATACGCAGTATTTT
few	TRBV5-1	NA	TRBJ2-2	CASSFGVQGNTGELFF	TGCGCCAGCAGCTTTGGCGTACAGGGGAACACCGGGGAGCTGTTTTTT
NA	TRBV11-2	TRBD2	TRBJ2-3	CASRPGLASTDTQYF	TGTGCCAGCAGGCCCGGACTAGCGAGCACAGATACGCAGTATTTT
NA	TRBV20-1	NA	TRBJ2-7	CSASLRSGEQYF	TGCAGTGCTAGCTTAAGGTCCGGCGAGCAGTACTTC
few	TRBV11-2	NA	TRBJ1-2	CASSLRAVGGYTF	TGTGCCAGCAGCTTAAGGGCAGTCGGAGGCTACACCTTC
few	TRBV4-1	NA	TRBJ1-3	CASSQVVPSGRNTIYF	TGCGCCAGCAGCCAAGTCGTTCCGTCCGGGAGAAACACCATATATTTT
few	TRBV29-1	NA	TRBJ2-7	CSVAPGTPYEQYF	TGCAGCGTTGCCCCGGGAACGCCTTACGAGCAGTACTTC
NA	TRBV5-1	NA	TRBJ1-5	CASSPGGGVQPQHF	TGCGCCAGCAGCCCGGGAGGGGGTGTTCAGCCCCAGCATTTT
few	TRBV6-5	NA	TRBJ2-2	CASSLQGVGELFF	TGTGCCAGCAGTCTACAAGGTGTCGGGGAGCTGTTTTTT